The entry below describes one T cell receptor beta chain. Antigen specificity is unknown. The sample comes from a study of T cell responses to AZD1222 COVID-19 vaccine. Study conclusions and caveats: No day 14 peak samples; only post-peak repertoires were characterized. White British donors predominated, females outnumbered males, and clonal diversity was possibly underestimated. Per reports, nearly half of all spike-specific TCRs target regions that are unmutated in variants.

Data came from immunoSEQ multiplex PCR; TCRdb stores just in-frame clones and leaves some out. The sample lists 120,000 to 150,000 clones, about 87% occurring once. The CDR3 has 13 residues. Germline CDR1 SGHRS, CDR2 YFSETQ. V was clipped by 4 bases and J by 1 base, with 8 bases between them. This material consisted of peripheral blood, taken on day 0 of AZD1222 vaccination. The chain couples TRBV5-1 to TRBJ1-1; weak D call: TRBD1 (5 bases). The receptor's source is an adult in good health. CDR3 in amino acids: CASSGGGNTEAFF. Written as DNA, the CDR3 is TGCGCCAGCAGCGGCGGGGGGAACACTGAAGCTTTCTTT.